A single sample is the source of the 16 T cell receptor beta chains below, sequenced in a study of blood T cell repertoires in COVID-19. TCRdb keeps only in-frame clones here, not all; method: immunoSEQ multiplex PCR. The sample shows under 350,000 clones, approximately 86% of them seen only once. Sequenced sample: PBMCs or T cells enriched from blood (not recorded which). The source of these receptors is a woman aged 40 to 50 with acute COVID-19.

This chain links TRBV2 with TRBJ2-3; D is possibly TRBD1 (6 bases). From germline, CDR1 is SNHLY and CDR2 FYNNEI. CDR3 length: 15 residues. Trimming removed 6 bases at V and 2 bases at J, with 15 bases between. CDR3 DNA sequence: TGTGCCAGCAGCCCTTTGACAGGCTACACAGATACGCAGTATTTT. Translation gives CASSPLTGYTDTQYF.

V and J are TRBV19 and TRBJ1-5, with unresolved D. Germline assignment: CDR1 LNHDA and CDR2 SQIVND (reference sequence). Trimming took 1 base from V and 10 from J, leaving 17 bases between them. The CDR3 totals 15 residues. The CDR3 coding sequence is TGTGCCAGTAGTATAGTTGGGCAGCCGATCGGCCCCCAGCATTTT. Translating it yields CASSIVGQPIGPQHF.

The chain is built from TRBV2 and TRBJ1-1; D is perhaps TRBD1 (5 bases). With 10 bases removed from V and 1 base from J, the gap between germline ends came to 19 bases. The CDR3 loop spans 15 amino acids. Per germline, CDR1 SNHLY and CDR2 FYNNEI. In DNA form, the CDR3 reads TGTGCCACCTTGGCAGGGAGGGTTGGGAACACTGAAGCTTTCTTT. It yields the protein CATLAGRVGNTEAFF.

The V gene is TRBV7-9, the J gene TRBJ2-7, with a tentative D call TRBD2 (6 bases). CDR1 and CDR2 from the germline V gene are SEHNR and FQNEAQ (reference sequence). There are 13 residues in the CDR3. Trimming shortened V by 5 bases and J by 3 bases, and 11 bases separated the two germline ends. CDR3: CASSQVGGYEQYF. The CDR3 coding sequence is TGTGCCAGCAGCCAGGTGGGGGGCTACGAGCAGTACTTC. The entire variable domain, with the rest obtained from reference TRBV7-9 and TRBJ2-7, is as follows: DTGVSQNPRHKITKRGQNVTFRCDPISEHNRLYWYRQTLGQGPEFLTYFQNEAQLEKSRLLSDRFSAERPKGSFSTLEIQRTEQGDSAMYLCASSQVGGYEQYFGPGTRLTVT.

The chain links TRBV11-2 to TRBJ2-7; no clear D. Germline V gene lookup returns CDR1 SGHAT and CDR2 FQNNGV. The CDR3 is 17 amino acids. V was trimmed by 3 bases and J by 2 bases, leaving 20 bases between them. CDR3 coding DNA: TGTGCCAGCAGCTTCTCGTACGATGCCAATGTAGCCTACGAGCAGTACTTC. It yields the protein CASSFSYDANVAYEQYF.

The chain combines TRBV6-1 with TRBJ2-5; 8 nucleotides agree with TRBD1. Germline values: CDR1 MNHNS, CDR2 SASEGT. The CDR3 totals 17 residues. The junction had 13 bases not matched to a gene; V was cut back by 3 bases and J by 4 bases. The CDR3 coding sequence is TGTGCCAGCAGTGAGTGGCCAGGGGGCTCGGAACGAGAGACCCAGTACTTC. It codes for CASSEWPGGSERETQYF.

The gene calls are TRBV18 and TRBJ1-1; D is unclear. Deletions cut 6 bases from V and 1 base from J, with 6 bases between. CDR3 length: 12 amino acids. The germline V gene has CDR1 KGHSH and CDR2 LQKENI. CDR3 DNA: TGTGCCAGCTCTCCCGGGAACACTGAAGCTTTCTTT. This codes for CASSPGNTEAFF.

The chain is built from TRBV5-1 and TRBJ2-3; D is possibly TRBD1 (6 bases). Trimming cost V 4 bases and J 0 bases, with 9 bases left between them. Germline-derived CDR1 and CDR2 are SGHRS and YFSETQ. The CDR3 extends over 14 amino acids. This CDR3 reads CASSNGQSTDTQYF. CDR3 bases: TGCGCCAGCAGCAATGGACAGAGCACAGATACGCAGTATTTT.

The chain links TRBV7-9 to TRBJ2-7; D is undetermined. Per the germline V gene, CDR1 is SEHNR and CDR2 is FQNEAQ (reference sequence). V was trimmed by 3 bases and J by 3 bases, leaving 15 bases between them. The CDR3 runs to 15 residues. The CDR3 loop is CASSFGPAGIYEQYF. In DNA, the CDR3 is TGTGCCAGCAGCTTTGGTCCAGCAGGCATCTACGAGCAGTACTTC.

The J gene is TRBJ2-1, the V gene TRBV9; 7 nucleotides match TRBD2. Germline V gene sequence: CDR1 SGDLS, CDR2 YYNGEE. CDR3 length equals 16 residues. The trim removed 0 bases at V and 7 bases at J, leaving 10 bases unmatched. The CDR3: CASSVEWSGALNEQFF. The CDR3 region has the DNA TGTGCCAGCAGCGTAGAGTGGAGCGGGGCGTTGAATGAGCAGTTCTTC.

This chain joins TRBV5-1 and TRBJ2-1; D gene ambiguous. Trimming pared 0 bases from V and 0 bases from J, leaving 7 bases between. This CDR3 comprises 15 residues. Germline CDR1 SGHRS, CDR2 YFSETQ. The CDR3 DNA is TGCGCCAGCAGCTTGGAAGCAAGCTCCTACAATGAGCAGTTCTTC. Translation gives CASSLEASSYNEQFF.

The chain combines TRBV5-1 with TRBJ2-7; TRBD2 is a possible D gene (5 bases). This CDR3 has 12 amino acids. The germline V gene encodes CDR1 SGHRS and CDR2 YFSETQ. Trimming took off 0 bases at V and 7 bases at J, with 8 bases between the two ends. This CDR3 reads CASSLAGEEQYF. CDR3 nucleotides: TGCGCCAGCAGCTTGGCCGGGGAGGAGCAGTACTTC.

The genes are TRBV4-2 and TRBJ1-6; D is ambiguous. V lost 1 base and J 4 bases, leaving 14 bases between the germline ends. Germline-derived CDR1 and CDR2 are LGHNA and YNFKEQ. There are 17 residues in the CDR3. The CDR3 DNA reads as TGTGCCAGCAGCCAAGGCCATCAGCGGGAGTATAATTCACCCCTCCACTTT. It yields the protein CASSQGHQREYNSPLHF.

The chain combines TRBV7-2 with TRBJ1-2; no reliable D call. The CDR3 consists of 15 residues. Looked up from germline, CDR1 is SGHTA and CDR2 is FQGNSA. V was clipped by 1 base and J by 3 bases, with 12 bases between them. CDR3 loop: CASSLGPGPYYGYTF. The CDR3 nucleotides are TGTGCCAGCAGCTTAGGGCCAGGTCCTTACTATGGCTACACCTTC.

The chain couples TRBV7-2 to TRBJ2-1; 12 bases line up with TRBD2. V shed 3 bases and J 9 bases; nucleotides not matched to a gene: 12. The CDR3 consists of 17 residues. Per the germline V gene, CDR1 is SGHTA and CDR2 is FQGNSA. The CDR3 spells CASSLFGSSGRAPEQFF. The CDR3 region has the DNA TGTGCCAGCAGCTTGTTCGGGTCTAGCGGGAGGGCCCCTGAGCAGTTCTTC.

V and J are TRBV6-2 or TRBV6-3 and TRBJ1-1; D unresolved. Between the trimmed V and J ends, which lost 6 bases and 1 base, there was a span of 9 bases. The CDR3 length is 13 residues. The germline V gene has CDR1 MNHEY and CDR2 SVGEGT. The CDR3 loop is CASSLQWNTEAFF. The DNA for the CDR3 is TGTGCCAGCAGCCTCCAGTGGAACACTGAAGCTTTCTTT.